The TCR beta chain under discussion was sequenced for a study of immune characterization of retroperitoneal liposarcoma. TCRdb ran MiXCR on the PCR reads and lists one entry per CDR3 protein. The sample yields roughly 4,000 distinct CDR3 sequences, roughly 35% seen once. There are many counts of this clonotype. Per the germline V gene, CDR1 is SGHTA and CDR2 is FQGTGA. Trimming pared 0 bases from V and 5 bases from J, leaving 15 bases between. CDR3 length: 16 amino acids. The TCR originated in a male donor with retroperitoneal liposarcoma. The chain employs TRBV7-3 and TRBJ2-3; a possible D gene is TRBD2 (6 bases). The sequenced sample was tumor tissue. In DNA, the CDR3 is TGTGCCAGCAGCTTAACGGCTAGTGGGGGGAAAGATACGCAGTATTTT. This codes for CASSLTASGGKDTQYF.